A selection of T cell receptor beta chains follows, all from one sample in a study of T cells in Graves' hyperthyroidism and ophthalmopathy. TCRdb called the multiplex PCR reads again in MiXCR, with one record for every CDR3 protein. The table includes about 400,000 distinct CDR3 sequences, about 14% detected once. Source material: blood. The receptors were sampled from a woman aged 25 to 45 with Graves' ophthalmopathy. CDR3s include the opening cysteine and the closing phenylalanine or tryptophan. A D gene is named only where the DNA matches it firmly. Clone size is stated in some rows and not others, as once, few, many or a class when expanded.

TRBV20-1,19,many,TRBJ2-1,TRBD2,CSARDRTSGGVSSYNEQFF,TGCAGTGCTAGAGATCGGACTAGCGGGGGGGTCTCTTCCTACAATGAGCAGTTCTTC
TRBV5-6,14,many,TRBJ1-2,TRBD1,CASHHKYRGGGYTF,TGTGCCAGCCACCACAAATACAGGGGTGGCGGCTACACCTTC
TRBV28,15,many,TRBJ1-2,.,CASSSPPPGGWGYTF,TGTGCCAGCAGCTCCCCACCCCCCGGGGGCTGGGGCTACACCTTC
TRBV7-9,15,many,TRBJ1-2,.,CASSPHGGANYGYTF,TGTGCCAGCAGCCCCCACGGGGGAGCTAACTATGGCTACACCTTC
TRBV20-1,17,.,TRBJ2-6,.,CSASGGGLNSGANVLTF,TGCAGTGCTAGTGGCGGGGGCCTCAACTCTGGGGCCAACGTCCTGACTTTC
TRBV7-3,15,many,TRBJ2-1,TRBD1,CASSAAGTGRDEQFF,TGTGCCAGCAGCGCGGCCGGGACAGGGAGGGATGAGCAGTTCTTC
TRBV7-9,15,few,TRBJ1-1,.,CASSLAGVGEPEAFF,TGTGCCAGCAGCTTGGCGGGGGTGGGGGAGCCAGAAGCTTTCTTT
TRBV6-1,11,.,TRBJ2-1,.,CASSGLDEQFF,TGTGCCAGCAGTGGTTTGGATGAGCAGTTCTTC
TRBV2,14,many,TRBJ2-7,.,CASSSEGVTYEQYF,TGTGCCAGCAGTTCAGAAGGGGTGACCTACGAGCAGTACTTC
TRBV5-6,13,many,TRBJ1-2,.,CASSRGGLKGYTF,TGTGCCAGCAGCCGAGGGGGTCTGAAGGGCTACACCTTC
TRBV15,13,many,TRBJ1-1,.,CATSRVQGLTAFF,TGTGCCACCAGCAGAGTACAGGGTTTGACAGCTTTCTTT
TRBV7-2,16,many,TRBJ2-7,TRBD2,CASSLGVRGDIEEQYF,TGTGCCAGCAGCTTAGGCGTGCGGGGGGACATTGAGGAGCAGTACTTC
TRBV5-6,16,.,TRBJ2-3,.,CASSHEGGGISDTQYF,TGTGCCAGCAGCCACGAGGGGGGGGGGATCTCAGATACGCAGTATTTT
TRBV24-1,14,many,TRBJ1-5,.,CAIGPGWVNQPQHF,TGTGCCATCGGACCGGGTTGGGTCAATCAGCCCCAGCATTTT
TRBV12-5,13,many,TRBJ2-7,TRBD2,CASKAGGRYEQYF,TGTGCTAGTAAAGCGGGGGGGCGGTACGAGCAGTACTTC
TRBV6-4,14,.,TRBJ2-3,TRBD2,CASSVGGGSDTQYF,TGTGCCAGCAGTGTGGGCGGGGGGTCAGATACGCAGTATTTT